This entry concerns a single T cell receptor (beta chain). Its target is not known. The record originates from a study of T cells after posttransplantation cyclophosphamide. The study's findings and limits: After PTCy, TRB diversity resembled that of CNI/methotrexate controls. Later blood repertoires were often dominated by clones from the donor CD8+ memory compartment. Skin or GI-infiltrating T cells shared few TRB sequences with blood.

Generated by immunoSEQ multiplex PCR, the TCRdb table keeps only in-frame clones and is missing some. This table has some 52,000 clones, around 84% appearing once. CDR3 size: 13 residues. Germline CDR1 reads LNHDA; CDR2 reads SQIVND (reference sequence). Germline trimming cut 6 bases from V and 5 bases from J; bases unmatched to any gene: 2. The V gene is TRBV19, the J gene TRBJ2-2, with 8 bases identical to TRBD1. The sequenced sample consisted of PBMCs. The TCR was taken from a man aged 30-40 years with a blood cancer, CMV-positive, and with a related stem cell donor. The CDR3: CASSHRGTGELFF. DNA for the CDR3: TGTGCCAGTAGCCACAGGGGGACCGGGGAGCTGTTTTTT.